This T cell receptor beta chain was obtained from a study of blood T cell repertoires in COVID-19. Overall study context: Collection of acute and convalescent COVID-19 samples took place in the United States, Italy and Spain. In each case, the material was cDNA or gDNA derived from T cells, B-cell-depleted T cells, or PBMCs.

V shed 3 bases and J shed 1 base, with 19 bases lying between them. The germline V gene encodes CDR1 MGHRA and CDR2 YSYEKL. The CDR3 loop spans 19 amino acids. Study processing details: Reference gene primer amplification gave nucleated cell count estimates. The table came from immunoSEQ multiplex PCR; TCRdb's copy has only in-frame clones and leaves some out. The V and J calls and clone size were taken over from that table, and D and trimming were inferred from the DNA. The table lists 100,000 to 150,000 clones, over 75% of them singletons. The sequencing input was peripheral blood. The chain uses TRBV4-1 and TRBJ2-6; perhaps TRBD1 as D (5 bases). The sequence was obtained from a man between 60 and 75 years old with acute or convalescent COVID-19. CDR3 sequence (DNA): TGCGCCAGCAGCCATCCCCGGCGACAGTTGATATCTGGGGCCAACGTCCTGACTTTC. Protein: CASSHPRRQLISGANVLTF.